The sequence of this T cell receptor beta chain was determined in a study of tumor-infiltrating lymphocytes in oesophageal squamous cell carcinoma. The CDR3 is made up of 14 amino acids. Remarks on this clonotype: An end of the junction does not agree with germline; a read error may underlie this.

MiXCR, run by TCRdb on the PCR reads, gives a single entry per CDR3 protein. Found here are about 9,600 distinct CDR3 sequences, under 70% of them singletons; the top ten hold 30% to 45%. This TCR was sampled from a female donor with esophageal squamous cell carcinoma. V is TRBV5-3 and J is TRBJ2-5, with 10 bases that match TRBD1. TRBV5-3 is designated an ORF whose function remains uncertain. Sequenced sample: esophageal tumor tissue. The CDR3 is CASSLGDRGETQYF. Here the CDR3 DNA reads TGTGCCAGCAGCTTAGGGGACAGGGGCGAGACCCAGTACTTC.